This T cell receptor (beta chain) was observed in a study of monozygotic twins with inflammatory bowel disease. Study-wide findings and caveats: Heterogeneous immunosuppressive treatment regimens may have introduced variability into patient repertoires. IBD patients share fewer clonotypes with other people than healthy twins do, especially with disease activity.

CDR3 length: 14 residues. CDR1 is SEHNR, CDR2 FQNEAQ, per germline (reference sequence). Each donor had 2.5 ml of blood drawn. Two nested PCRs, run for roughly 15 and 9 cycles, were applied to TCRalpha and TCRbeta cDNA. TCRdb re-called the 5' RACE reads and gives one entry per CDR3 protein, without DNA. The sample table includes about 170,000 distinct CDR3 sequences. About this clonotype: Its antigen remains unknown.

This chain uses TRBV7-9 with TRBJ2-5; TCRdb reports TRBD2, a call that lacks DNA to check it against. The sample taken for sequencing was blood. This TCR was sampled from a human donor with ulcerative colitis or Crohn's disease, or a healthy co-twin of an affected twin (not recorded which). Here the CDR3 reads CASSLELAGETQYF.